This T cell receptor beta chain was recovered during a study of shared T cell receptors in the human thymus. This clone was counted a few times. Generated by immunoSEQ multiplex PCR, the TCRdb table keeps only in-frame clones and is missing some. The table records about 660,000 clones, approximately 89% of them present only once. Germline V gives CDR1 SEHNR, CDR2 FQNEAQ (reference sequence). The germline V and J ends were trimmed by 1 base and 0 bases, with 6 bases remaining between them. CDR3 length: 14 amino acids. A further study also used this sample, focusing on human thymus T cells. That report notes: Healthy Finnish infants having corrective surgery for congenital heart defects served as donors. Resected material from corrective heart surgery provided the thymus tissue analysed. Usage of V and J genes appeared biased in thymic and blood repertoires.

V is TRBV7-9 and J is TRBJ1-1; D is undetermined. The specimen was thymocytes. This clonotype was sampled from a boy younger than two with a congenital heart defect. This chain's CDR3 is CASSLEQMNTEAFF. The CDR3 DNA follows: TGTGCCAGCAGCTTAGAACAGATGAACACTGAAGCTTTCTTT.